This T cell receptor (beta chain) comes out of a study of blood T cell repertoires in COVID-19. Study background: In each case, the material was cDNA or gDNA derived from T cells, B-cell-depleted T cells, or PBMCs.

Original analysis: Reference gene primer amplification in the assay estimated nucleated cell counts. This table comes from immunoSEQ multiplex PCR, and its TCRdb copy is limited to in-frame clones, with some not included. V and J calls plus clone size are reproduced from that table; the DNA served to infer D and trimming. The table records roughly 190,000 clones, nearly 90% of them present only once. Germline-derived CDR1 and CDR2 are SNHLY and FYNNEI. This CDR3 is 14 amino acids long. Germline trimming cut 6 bases from V and 3 bases from J; bases unmatched to any gene: 5. V is TRBV2 and J is TRBJ1-5, with TRBD1 matching 7 bases. The source material was peripheral blood. The clonotype comes from a man aged 55 to 70 with active or convalescent COVID-19. The CDR3, as DNA: TGTGCCAGCAGCCGCGGACAGGACAATCAGCCCCAGCATTTT. It yields the protein CASSRGQDNQPQHF.